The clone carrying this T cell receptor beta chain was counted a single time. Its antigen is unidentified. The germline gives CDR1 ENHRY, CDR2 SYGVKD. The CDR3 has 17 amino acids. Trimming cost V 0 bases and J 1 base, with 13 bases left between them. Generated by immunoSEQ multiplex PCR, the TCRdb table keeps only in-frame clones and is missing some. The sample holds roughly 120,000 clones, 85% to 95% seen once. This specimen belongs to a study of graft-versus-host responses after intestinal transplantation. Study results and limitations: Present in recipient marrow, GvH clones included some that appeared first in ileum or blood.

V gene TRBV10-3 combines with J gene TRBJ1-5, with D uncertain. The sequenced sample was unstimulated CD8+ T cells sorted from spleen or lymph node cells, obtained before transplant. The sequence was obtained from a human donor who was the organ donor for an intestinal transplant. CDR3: CAISESISRLSNQPQHF. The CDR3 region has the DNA TGTGCCATCAGTGAGTCGATTTCAAGGTTAAGCAATCAGCCCCAGCATTTT.